This section outlines one TCR beta chain sequence together with its context. The source of the sample is a study of CD8+ T cells in alopecia areata. This CDR3 region has 17 residues. V was trimmed by 0 bases and J by 4 bases, leaving 16 bases between them. CDR1 LGHNA and CDR2 YNFKEQ come from the germline V gene. RNA was isolated and reverse transcribed to cDNA, the sequencing template. This table comes from immunoSEQ multiplex PCR, and its TCRdb copy is limited to in-frame clones, with some not included. The sample contains around 100,000 clones, 45% to 60% of which appear only once. The source material was CD4+ T cells sorted from blood. The chain is built from TRBV4-2 and TRBJ2-1; the D gene is possibly TRBD2 (6 bases). The receptor was isolated from a human donor in good health. In DNA form, the CDR3 reads TGTGCCAGCAGCCAAGATCTTGTAGCCGGGAGATACAATGAGCAGTTCTTC. Its translation: CASSQDLVAGRYNEQFF.